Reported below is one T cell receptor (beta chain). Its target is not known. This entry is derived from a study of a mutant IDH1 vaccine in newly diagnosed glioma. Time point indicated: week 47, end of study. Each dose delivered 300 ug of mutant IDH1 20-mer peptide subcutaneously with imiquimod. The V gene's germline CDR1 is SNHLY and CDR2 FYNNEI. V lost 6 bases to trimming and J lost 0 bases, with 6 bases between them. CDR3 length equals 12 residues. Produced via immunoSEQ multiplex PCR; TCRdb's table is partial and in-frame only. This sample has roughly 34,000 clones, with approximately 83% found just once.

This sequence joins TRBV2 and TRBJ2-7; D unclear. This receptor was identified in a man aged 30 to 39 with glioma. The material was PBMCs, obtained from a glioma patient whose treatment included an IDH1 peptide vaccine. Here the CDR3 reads CASRVSSYEQYF. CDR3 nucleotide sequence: TGTGCCAGCAGGGTTAGCTCCTACGAGCAGTACTTC.